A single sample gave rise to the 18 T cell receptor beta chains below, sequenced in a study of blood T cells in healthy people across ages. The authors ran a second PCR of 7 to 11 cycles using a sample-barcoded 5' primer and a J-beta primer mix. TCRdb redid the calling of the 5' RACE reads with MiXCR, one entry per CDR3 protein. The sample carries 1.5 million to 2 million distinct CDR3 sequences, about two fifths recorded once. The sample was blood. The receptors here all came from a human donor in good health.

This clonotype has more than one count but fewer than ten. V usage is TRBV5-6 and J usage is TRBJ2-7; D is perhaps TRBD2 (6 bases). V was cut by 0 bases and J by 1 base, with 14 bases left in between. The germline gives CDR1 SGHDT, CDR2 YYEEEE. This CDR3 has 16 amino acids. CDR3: CASSLGSGGVSYEQYF. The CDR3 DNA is TGTGCCAGCAGCTTGGGCTCTGGCGGGGTTTCCTACGAGCAGTACTTC.

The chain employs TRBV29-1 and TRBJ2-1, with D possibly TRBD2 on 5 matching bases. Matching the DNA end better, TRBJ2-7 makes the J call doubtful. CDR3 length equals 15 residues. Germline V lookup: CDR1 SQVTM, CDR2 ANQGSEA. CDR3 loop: CSADYSKSSYNEQYF. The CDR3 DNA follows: TGCAGCGCCGACTACTCGAAGAGCTCCTACAATGAGCAGTACTTC.

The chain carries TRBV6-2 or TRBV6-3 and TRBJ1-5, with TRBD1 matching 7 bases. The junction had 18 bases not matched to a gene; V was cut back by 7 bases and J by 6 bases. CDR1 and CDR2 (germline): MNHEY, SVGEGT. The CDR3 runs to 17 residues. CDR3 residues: CASNRWLVQGKSQPQHF. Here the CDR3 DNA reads TGTGCCAGCAACCGCTGGTTGGTACAGGGGAAGAGTCAGCCCCAGCATTTT.

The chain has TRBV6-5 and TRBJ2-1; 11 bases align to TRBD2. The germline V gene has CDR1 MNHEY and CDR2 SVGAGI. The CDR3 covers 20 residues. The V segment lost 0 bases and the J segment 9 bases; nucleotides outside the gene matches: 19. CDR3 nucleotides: TGTGCCAGCAGTTACTCCAGAAGTAGTGGTAGCGGGGGGGCCGTAAGTGAGCAGTTCTTC. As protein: CASSYSRSSGSGGAVSEQFF.

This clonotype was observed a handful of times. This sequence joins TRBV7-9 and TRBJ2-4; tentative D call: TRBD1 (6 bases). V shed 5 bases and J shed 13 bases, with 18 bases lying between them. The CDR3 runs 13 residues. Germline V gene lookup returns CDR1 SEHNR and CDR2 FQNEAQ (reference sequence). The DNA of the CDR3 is TGTGCCAGCAGCCCAACACAGGGATCAGAGCAGTACTTC. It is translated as CASSPTQGSEQYF.

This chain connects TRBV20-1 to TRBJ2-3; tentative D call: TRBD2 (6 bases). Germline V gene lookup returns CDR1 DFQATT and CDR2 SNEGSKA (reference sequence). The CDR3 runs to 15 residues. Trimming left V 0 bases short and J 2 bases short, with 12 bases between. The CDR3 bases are TGCAGTGCTAGAGAGAACCGGGACTTCACAGATACGCAGTATTTT. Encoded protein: CSARENRDFTDTQYF.

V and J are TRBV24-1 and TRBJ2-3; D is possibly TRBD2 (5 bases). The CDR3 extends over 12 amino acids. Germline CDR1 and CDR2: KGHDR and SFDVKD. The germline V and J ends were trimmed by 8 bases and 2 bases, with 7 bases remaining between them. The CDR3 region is CATTGNTDTQYF. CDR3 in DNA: TGTGCCACCACCGGGAACACAGATACGCAGTATTTT.

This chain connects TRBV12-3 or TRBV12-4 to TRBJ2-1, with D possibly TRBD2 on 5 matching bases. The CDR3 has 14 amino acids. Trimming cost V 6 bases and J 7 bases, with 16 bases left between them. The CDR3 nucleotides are TGTGCCAGCAGCCAAGCGAGGGAGTTGAATGAGCAGTTCTTC. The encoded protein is CASSQARELNEQFF.

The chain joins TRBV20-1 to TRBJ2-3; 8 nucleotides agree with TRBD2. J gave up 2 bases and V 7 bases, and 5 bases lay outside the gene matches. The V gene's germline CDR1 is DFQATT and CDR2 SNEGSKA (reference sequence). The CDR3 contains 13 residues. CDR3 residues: CSGERGSTDTQYF. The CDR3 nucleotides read TGCAGTGGAGAGCGGGGGTCCACAGATACGCAGTATTTT.

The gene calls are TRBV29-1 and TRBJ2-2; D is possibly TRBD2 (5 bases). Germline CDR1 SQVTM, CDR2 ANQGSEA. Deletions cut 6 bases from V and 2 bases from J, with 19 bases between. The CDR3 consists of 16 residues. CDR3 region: CSVHLTGYYNTGELFF. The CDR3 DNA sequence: TGCAGCGTCCACCTAACGGGGTATTACAACACCGGGGAGCTGTTTTTT.

CDR3 DNA: TGTGCCAGCAGTCTGGATCTGGCAGGGGGCACAGATACGCAGTATTTT. Protein product: CASSLDLAGGTDTQYF. J is TRBJ2-3 and V is TRBV12-3 or TRBV12-4; TRBD1 is a possible D gene (6 bases). The CDR3 is 16 residues long. V gave up 5 bases and J gave up 1 base, with 16 bases separating them.

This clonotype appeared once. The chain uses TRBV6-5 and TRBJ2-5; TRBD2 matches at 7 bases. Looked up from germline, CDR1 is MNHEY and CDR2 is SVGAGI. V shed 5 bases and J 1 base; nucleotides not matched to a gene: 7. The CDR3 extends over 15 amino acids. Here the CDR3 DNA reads TGTGCCAGCAGTGCCCCTCCGGGAGGCCAAGAGACCCAGTACTTC. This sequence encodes CASSAPPGGQETQYF.

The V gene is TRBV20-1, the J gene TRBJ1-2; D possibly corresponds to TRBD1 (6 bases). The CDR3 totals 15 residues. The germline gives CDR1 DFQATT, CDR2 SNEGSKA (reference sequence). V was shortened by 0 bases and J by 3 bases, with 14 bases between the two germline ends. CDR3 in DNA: TGCAGTGCTAGAGATCGTAAAGGGGGGGACTATGGCTACACCTTC. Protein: CSARDRKGGDYGYTF.

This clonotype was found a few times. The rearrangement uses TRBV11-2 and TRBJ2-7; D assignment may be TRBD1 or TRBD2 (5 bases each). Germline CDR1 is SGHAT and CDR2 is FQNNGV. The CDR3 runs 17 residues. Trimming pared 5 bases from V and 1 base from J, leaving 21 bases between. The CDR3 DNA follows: TGTGCCAGCAGCGAATCTCGCCCGGGGCTACGATCCTACGAGCAGTACTTC. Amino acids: CASSESRPGLRSYEQYF.

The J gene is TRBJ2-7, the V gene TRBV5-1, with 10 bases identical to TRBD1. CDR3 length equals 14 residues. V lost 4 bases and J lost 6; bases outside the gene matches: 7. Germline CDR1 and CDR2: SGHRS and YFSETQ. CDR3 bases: TGCGCCAGCAGCCGGGACAGGGGCGCGTCCGAGCAGTACTTC. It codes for CASSRDRGASEQYF.

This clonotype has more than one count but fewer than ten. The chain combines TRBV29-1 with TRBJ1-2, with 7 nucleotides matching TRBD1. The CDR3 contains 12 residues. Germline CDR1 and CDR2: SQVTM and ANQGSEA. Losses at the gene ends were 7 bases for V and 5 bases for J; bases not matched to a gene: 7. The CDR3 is CSGIWTGYGYTF. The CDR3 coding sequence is TGCAGCGGGATTTGGACAGGTTATGGCTACACCTTC.

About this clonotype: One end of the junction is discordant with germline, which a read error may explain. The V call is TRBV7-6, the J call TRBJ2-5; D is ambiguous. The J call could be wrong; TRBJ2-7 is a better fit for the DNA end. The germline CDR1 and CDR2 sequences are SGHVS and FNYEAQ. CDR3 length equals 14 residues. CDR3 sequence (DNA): TGTGCCGGCAGCTTAGGCGGCAGCGACTACGAGCAGTACTTC. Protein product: CAGSLGGSDYEQYF.

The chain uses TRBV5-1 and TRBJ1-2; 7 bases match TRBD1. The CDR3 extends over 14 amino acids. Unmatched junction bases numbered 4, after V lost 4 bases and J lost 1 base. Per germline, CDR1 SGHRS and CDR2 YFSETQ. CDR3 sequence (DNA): TGCGCCAGCAGCCCGGGACAGAATAACTATGGCTACACCTTC. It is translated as CASSPGQNNYGYTF.